This T cell receptor (beta chain) was sequenced during a study of T-cell memory formation after mild COVID-19. The study's findings and limits: The study found balanced CD4/CD8 in clones contracting day 15 to 85 and a CD4+ lean in later expanders. Some clones that responded turned up in pre-infection memory, which suggests that cross-reactive memory joined in.

Germline V gene sequence: CDR1 SGHRS, CDR2 YFSETQ. V lost 1 base to trimming and J lost 7 bases; unmatched junction nucleotides: 10. The CDR3 totals 16 residues. TCRdb passed the 5' RACE reads through MiXCR, listing each CDR3 protein once. The table shows around 340,000 distinct CDR3 sequences, with roughly 15% occurring only once. This clonotype was picked up a small number of times. Its antigen is still unknown. The TCR sequence derives from a man in his late teens or twenties who had mild COVID-19 (a few samples of this study predate the infection). Cell type and time point are not known. This sequence joins TRBV5-1 and TRBJ2-1; 8 nucleotides line up with TRBD1. The sequencing sample was made of PBMCs or a T cell subset sorted from them (not recorded which). CDR3 nucleotide sequence: TGCGCCAGCAGCTTGTGGGGCAGGGGGCGAGCTAATGAGCAGTTCTTC. This sequence encodes CASSLWGRGRANEQFF.